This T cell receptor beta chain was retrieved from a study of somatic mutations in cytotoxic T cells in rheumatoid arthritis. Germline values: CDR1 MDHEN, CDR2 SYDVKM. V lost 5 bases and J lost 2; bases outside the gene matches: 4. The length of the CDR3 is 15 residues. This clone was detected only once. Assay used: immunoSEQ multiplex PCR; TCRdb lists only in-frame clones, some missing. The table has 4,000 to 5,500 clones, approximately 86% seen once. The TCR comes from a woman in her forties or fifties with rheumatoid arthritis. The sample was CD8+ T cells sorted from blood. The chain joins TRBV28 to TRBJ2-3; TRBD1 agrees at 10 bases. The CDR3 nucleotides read TGTGCCAGCAGTCCCGGGACAGGGGACACAGATACGCAGTATTTT. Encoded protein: CASSPGTGDTDTQYF.